Given below is one T cell receptor (beta chain) in context. The data derive from a study of blood T cell repertoires in COVID-19. Overall study: T cells, B-cell-depleted T cells, or PBMCs supplied cDNA or gDNA.

TCRdb's copy holds only in-frame clones and misses some; the assay was immunoSEQ multiplex PCR. Found here are just under 65,000 clones, about 76% of them singletons; the top ten hold about 50%. CDR3 size: 14 residues. Germline V gives CDR1 MDHEN, CDR2 SYDVKM. V gave up 5 bases and J gave up 7 bases; unmatched junction bases: 6. Source material: peripheral blood. The chain combines TRBV28 with TRBJ1-5; 9 positions match TRBD1. The TCR was taken from a woman aged 80 or over with acute or convalescent COVID-19. CDR3 protein: CASSRQGVVQPQHF. The DNA for the CDR3 is TGTGCCAGCAGTCGACAGGGGGTTGTACAGCCCCAGCATTTT.